The 23 T cell receptor beta chains in this list originate from one sample, sequenced in a study of shared clonotypes between healthy human individuals. Data came from immunoSEQ multiplex PCR; TCRdb stores just in-frame clones and leaves some out. The table lists approximately 500,000 clones, around 80% of them singletons, with around 12% in the top ten. The sample taken for sequencing was PBMCs. All receptors derive from a woman aged 35 to 49 in good health. Some clones in this sample may be carry-over from other donors' samples.

V is TRBV11-2 and J is TRBJ1-4; D gene ambiguous. The CDR3 spans 17 residues. CDR1 is SGHAT and CDR2 is FQNNGV in the germline V gene. V was cut by 5 bases and J by 0 bases, with 16 bases left in between. This CDR3 reads CASSQASTLSTNEKLFF. The CDR3, as DNA: TGTGCCAGCAGCCAAGCTAGTACGCTCTCAACTAATGAAAAACTGTTTTTT.

This clone was counted a few times. This chain joins TRBV29-1 and TRBJ1-3; D is unresolved. The CDR3 is 13 residues long. CDR1 is SQVTM, CDR2 ANQGSEA, per germline. V was cut by 1 base and J by 4 bases, with 8 bases left in between. CDR3 sequence (DNA): TGCAGCGTTGAAGTTGGTACGGGAAACACCATATATTTT. This encodes CSVEVGTGNTIYF. The entire variable domain, with the rest obtained from reference TRBV29-1 and TRBJ1-3, is as follows: SAVISQKPSRDICQRGTSLTIQCQVDSQVTMMFWYRQQPGQSLTLIATANQGSEATYESGFVIDKFPISRPNLTFSTLTVSNMSPEDSSIYLCSVEVGTGNTIYFGEGSWLTVV.

The chain recombines TRBV4-3 with TRBJ2-1; 7 nucleotides match TRBD2. The CDR3 loop spans 15 amino acids. Unmatched junction bases numbered 3, after V lost 4 bases and J lost 0 bases. CDR1 LGHNA and CDR2 YSLEER come from the germline V gene. CDR3 region: CASSRRESSYNEQFF. CDR3 nucleotides: TGCGCCAGCAGCCGGCGGGAGAGCTCCTACAATGAGCAGTTCTTC.

The rearrangement links TRBV5-1 to TRBJ2-5, with D possibly TRBD1 on 6 matching bases. Trimming cost V 3 bases and J 1 base, with 10 bases left between them. This CDR3 is 14 amino acids long. Germline loops: CDR1 SGHRS, CDR2 YFSETQ. Here the CDR3 DNA reads TGCGCCAGCAGCTCCACGGACAGCCAAGAGACCCAGTACTTC. Amino acids: CASSSTDSQETQYF.

The rearrangement uses TRBV28 and TRBJ1-5; D gene uncertain. The germline CDR1 and CDR2 sequences are MDHEN and SYDVKM. This CDR3 has 17 amino acids. V shed 6 bases and J shed 0 bases, with 18 bases lying between them. The CDR3 is CASSYPLGQNSNQPQHF. The CDR3, as DNA: TGTGCCAGCAGCTATCCCCTCGGGCAGAATAGCAATCAGCCCCAGCATTTT.

Points on this clone: Other DNA sequences within the sample encode an identical CDR3. The rearrangement links TRBV18 to TRBJ2-7, with 7 bases aligning to TRBD2. Looked up from germline, CDR1 is KGHSH and CDR2 is LQKENI. The CDR3 is 11 amino acids. Trimming took 3 bases from V and 7 from J; bases not matched to a gene: 0. Here the CDR3 reads CASSPGGEQYF. The CDR3 coding sequence is TGTGCCAGCTCACCGGGGGGGGAGCAGTACTTC. Together with reference TRBV18 and TRBJ2-7, the CDR3 gives the full variable domain: NAGVMQNPRHLVRRRGQEARLRCSPMKGHSHVYWYRQLPEEGLKFMVYLQKENIIDESGMPKERFSAEFPKEGPSILRIQQVVRGDSAAYFCASSPGGEQYFGPGTRLTVT.

The chain combines TRBV9 with TRBJ2-1; 12 bases fit TRBD2. With V trimmed by 1 base and J by 9 bases, 5 bases remained unmatched. This CDR3 has 15 amino acids. CDR1 SGDLS and CDR2 YYNGEE come from the germline V gene. The CDR3 nucleotides read TGTGCCAGCAGCGTACTAGCGGGAGGGCCGAGTGAGCAGTTCTTC. This translates into CASSVLAGGPSEQFF.

A few counts support this clone. CDR3 nucleotides: TGTGCCACCAGCAGGGCACAGGGAACCGGGGAGCTGTTTTTT. It specifies CATSRAQGTGELFF. V usage is TRBV15 and J usage is TRBJ2-2, with D possibly TRBD1 on 6 matching bases. Per germline, CDR1 LNHNV and CDR2 YYDKDF (reference sequence). The CDR3 runs 14 residues. The germline V and J ends were trimmed by 3 bases and 5 bases, with 10 bases remaining between them.

V usage is TRBV19 and J usage is TRBJ2-7; 8 nucleotides align to TRBD2. V lost 5 bases to trimming and J lost 0 bases; unmatched junction nucleotides: 6. Germline V gives CDR1 LNHDA, CDR2 SQIVND (reference sequence). CDR3 length equals 15 residues. The DNA of the CDR3 is TGTGCCAGTAGTCCAATAGCGGGGAGCTCCTACGAGCAGTACTTC. As protein: CASSPIAGSSYEQYF.

The chain links TRBV28 to TRBJ2-5, with TRBD2 matching 9 bases. The CDR3 runs 17 residues. V trimming: 2 bases; J trimming: 4 bases; junction bases outside the gene matches: 11. CDR1 is MDHEN, CDR2 SYDVKM, per germline. The chain's CDR3 is CASSLGASGIGVETQYF. For the CDR3, the DNA is TGTGCCAGCAGTTTAGGTGCTAGCGGGATAGGAGTAGAGACCCAGTACTTC.

The J gene is TRBJ1-5, the V gene TRBV2; 7 nucleotides agree with TRBD1. Germline V gene lookup returns CDR1 SNHLY and CDR2 FYNNEI. Losses at the gene ends were 6 bases for V and 7 bases for J; bases not matched to a gene: 9. The CDR3 is 14 residues long. CDR3 DNA: TGTGCCAGCAGCGACAGGGTAATCGTACAGCCCCAGCATTTT. It translates to CASSDRVIVQPQHF.

V is TRBV30 and J is TRBJ2-4; the match to TRBD1 covers 10 bases. The CDR3 runs to 18 residues. V lost 1 base and J lost 3; bases outside the gene matches: 12. Per the germline V gene, CDR1 is GTSNPN and CDR2 is SVGIG (reference sequence). CDR3 DNA: TGTGCCTGGAGTGAAAGATGGGACAGGGGAACTTTCAAAAACATTCAGTACTTC. Its protein product is CAWSERWDRGTFKNIQYF.

This sequence joins TRBV2 and TRBJ2-5, with D perhaps given as TRBD1 or TRBD2 (7 bases each). V shed 6 bases and J shed 4 bases, with 15 bases lying between them. The CDR3 is 14 residues long. Per germline, CDR1 SNHLY and CDR2 FYNNEI. In DNA form, the CDR3 reads TGTGCCAGCAGAGGGGCAGGGGGGGCAGAGACCCAGTACTTC. Translated: CASRGAGGAETQYF.

In its sample, this clone was seen many times. V usage is TRBV6-1 and J usage is TRBJ2-1; 11 bases agree with TRBD2. Per germline, CDR1 MNHNS and CDR2 SASEGT. The length of the CDR3 is 15 residues. V shed 6 bases, J shed 5 bases, and the junction held 6 bases outside the gene matches. The CDR3 sequence: CASSLLAGVNNEQFF. The DNA for the CDR3 is TGTGCCAGCAGCCTACTAGCGGGAGTAAACAATGAGCAGTTCTTC.

This clone was found a few times. This chain uses TRBV30 with TRBJ2-5; TRBD1 is a possible D gene (6 bases). This CDR3 has 12 amino acids. The germline CDR1 and CDR2 sequences are GTSNPN and SVGIG (reference sequence). V was shortened by 5 bases and J by 2 bases, with 9 bases between the two germline ends. The CDR3 sequence is CAWDRRQETQYF. The CDR3 nucleotides read TGTGCCTGGGACAGGAGACAAGAGACCCAGTACTTC. Based on the CDR3 plus reference TRBV30 and TRBJ2-5, the full variable domain is SQTIHQWPATLVQPVGSPLSLECTVEGTSNPNLYWYRQAAGRGLQLLFYSVGIGQISSEVPQNLSASRPQDRQFILSSKKLLLSDSGFYLCAWDRRQETQYFGPGTRLLVL.

V usage is TRBV11-2 and J usage is TRBJ2-3; D not resolved. V dropped 2 bases and J dropped 2 bases, with 11 bases sitting between them. The CDR3 is 15 amino acids. Germline V CDR1 and CDR2: SGHAT, FQNNGV. The CDR3: CASSLREATTDTQYF. The CDR3 DNA is TGTGCCAGCAGCTTAAGAGAGGCAACCACAGATACGCAGTATTTT.

V usage is TRBV19 and J usage is TRBJ2-7, with 7 positions matching TRBD1. Per germline, CDR1 LNHDA and CDR2 SQIVND (reference sequence). This CDR3 contains 16 residues. Germline trimming cut 3 bases from V and 2 bases from J; bases unmatched to any gene: 10. The CDR3 spells CASSIETGTPAYEQYF. CDR3 DNA sequence: TGTGCCAGTAGTATCGAGACAGGGACCCCGGCCTACGAGCAGTACTTC. The complete variable domain, with remaining parts taken from reference TRBV19 and TRBJ2-7, reads DGGITQSPKYLFRKEGQNVTLSCEQNLNHDAMYWYRQDPGQGLRLIYYSQIVNDFQKGDIAEGYSVSREKKESFPLTVTSAQKNPTAFYLCASSIETGTPAYEQYFGPGTRLTVT.

The chain combines TRBV6-5 with TRBJ2-5; the match to TRBD2 covers 10 bases. The J call may be faulty, since TRBJ2-7 better matches the DNA end. Germline CDR1 reads MNHEY; CDR2 reads SVGAGI. This CDR3 region has 15 residues. The CDR3 region has the DNA TGTGCCAGCAGTTGGCGATCTAGCGGGGGTTACGAGCAGTACTTC. It specifies CASSWRSSGGYEQYF.

This clone was counted a few times. V is TRBV5-1 and J is TRBJ1-1; no firm D call. This CDR3 comprises 14 residues. With 4 bases removed from V and 1 base from J, the gap between germline ends came to 11 bases. Germline lookup yields CDR1 SGHRS and CDR2 YFSETQ. The CDR3 sequence is CASSERIPNTEAFF. DNA of the CDR3: TGCGCCAGCAGCGAAAGGATCCCGAACACTGAAGCTTTCTTT.

J is TRBJ1-1 and V is TRBV19; 7 positions match TRBD1. After removal of 6 bases from V and 4 bases from J, the junction contained 14 bases not matched to a gene. Germline CDR1 reads LNHDA; CDR2 reads SQIVND (reference sequence). The CDR3 spans 16 residues. CDR3 nucleotides: TGTGCCAGTAGCGGGATCATAGGGGCAGGGGGCACTGAAGCTTTCTTT. This codes for CASSGIIGAGGTEAFF. Drawing the rest from reference TRBV19 and TRBJ1-1, the complete variable domain is DGGITQSPKYLFRKEGQNVTLSCEQNLNHDAMYWYRQDPGQGLRLIYYSQIVNDFQKGDIAEGYSVSREKKESFPLTVTSAQKNPTAFYLCASSGIIGAGGTEAFFGQGTRLTVV.

This chain connects TRBV13 to TRBJ2-3, with 11 bases lining up with TRBD2. Trimming cost V 5 bases and J 3 bases; bases outside gene matches: 10. The CDR3 covers 17 residues. Germline V gene sequence: CDR1 PRHDT, CDR2 FYEKMQ (reference sequence). DNA of the CDR3: TGTGCCAGCAGCCTAAAACTAGCGGGAGTTGGGACAGATACGCAGTATTTT. Its protein is CASSLKLAGVGTDTQYF.

The chain couples TRBV5-6 to TRBJ1-1; D not resolved. The V gene lost 3 bases and the J gene lost 1 base, with 13 bases spanning the gap. CDR1 is SGHDT, CDR2 YYEEEE, per germline. The length of the CDR3 is 15 residues. The CDR3 spells CASSSWVRGNTEAFF. Written as DNA, the CDR3 is TGTGCCAGCAGCTCGTGGGTAAGAGGGAACACTGAAGCTTTCTTT.

The V gene is TRBV7-6, the J gene TRBJ2-7, with D perhaps matching TRBD1 or TRBD2 (7 bases each). V lost 5 bases and J 2 bases, leaving 16 bases between the germline ends. Germline CDR1 reads SGHVS; CDR2 reads FNYEAQ. This CDR3 spans 15 amino acids. CDR3 protein: CASSQGTAGPYEQYF. Written as DNA, the CDR3 is TGTGCCAGCAGCCAAGGGACAGCGGGACCCTACGAGCAGTACTTC. Filled out from reference TRBV7-6 and TRBJ2-7, the complete variable domain reads GAGVSQSPRYKVTKRGQDVALRCDPISGHVSLYWYRQALGQGPEFLTYFNYEAQQDKSGLPNDRFSAERPEGSISTLTIQRTEQRDSAMYRCASSQGTAGPYEQYFGPGTRLTVT.